The T cell receptor beta chain described here comes from a study of blood T cell repertoires in COVID-19. On the study more broadly: From T cells, B-cell-depleted T cells, or PBMCs came the material, which was cDNA or gDNA.

This CDR3 contains 15 residues. V was pared by 7 bases and J by 0 bases, with 13 bases between. Germline V lookup: CDR1 MNHEY, CDR2 SVGAGI. The assay was immunoSEQ multiplex PCR, and TCRdb's table has in-frame clones only and misses some. The table shows more than 150,000 clones, with approximately 86% occurring only once. Enrolled through a virtual design, the participants were between roughly 18 and 90 years of age and came from roughly 22 US areas. The source is a woman aged 25 to 39 who had recovered from COVID-19. The chain uses TRBV6-5 and TRBJ1-3; D gene uncertain. The sample was PBMCs or T cells enriched from blood (not recorded which). This CDR3 is CASKREAGSGNTIYF. CDR3 DNA sequence: TGTGCCAGCAAGAGAGAGGCGGGCTCTGGAAACACCATATATTTT.